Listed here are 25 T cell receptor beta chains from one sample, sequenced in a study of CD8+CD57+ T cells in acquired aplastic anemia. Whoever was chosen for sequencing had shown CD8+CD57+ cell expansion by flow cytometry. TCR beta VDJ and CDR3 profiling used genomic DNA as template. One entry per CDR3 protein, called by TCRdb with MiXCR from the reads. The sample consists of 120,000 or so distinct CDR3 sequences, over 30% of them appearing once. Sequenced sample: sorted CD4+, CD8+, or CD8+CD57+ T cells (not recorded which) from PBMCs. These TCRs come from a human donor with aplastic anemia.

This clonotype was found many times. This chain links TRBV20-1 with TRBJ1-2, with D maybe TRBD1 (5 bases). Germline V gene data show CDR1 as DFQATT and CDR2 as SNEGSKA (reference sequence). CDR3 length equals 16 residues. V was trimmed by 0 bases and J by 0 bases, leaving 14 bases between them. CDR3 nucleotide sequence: TGCAGTGCTAGAGATCTTACAGGCCGAGCTAACTATGGCTACACCTTC. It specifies CSARDLTGRANYGYTF.

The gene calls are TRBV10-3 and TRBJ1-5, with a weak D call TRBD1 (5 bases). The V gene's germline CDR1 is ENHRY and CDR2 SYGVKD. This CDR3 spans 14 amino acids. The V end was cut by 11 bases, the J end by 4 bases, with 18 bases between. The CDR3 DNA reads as TGTGCCGCGCAAGGGGTCGATAGAAATCAGCCCCAGCATTTT. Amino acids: CAAQGVDRNQPQHF.

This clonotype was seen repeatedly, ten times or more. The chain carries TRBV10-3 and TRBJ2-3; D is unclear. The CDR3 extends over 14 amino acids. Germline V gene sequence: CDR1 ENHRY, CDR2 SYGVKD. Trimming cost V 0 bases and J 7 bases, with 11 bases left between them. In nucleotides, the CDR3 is TGTGCCATCAGTGAGTCGACGGTAAGGTATACGCAGTATTTT. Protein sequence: CAISESTVRYTQYF.

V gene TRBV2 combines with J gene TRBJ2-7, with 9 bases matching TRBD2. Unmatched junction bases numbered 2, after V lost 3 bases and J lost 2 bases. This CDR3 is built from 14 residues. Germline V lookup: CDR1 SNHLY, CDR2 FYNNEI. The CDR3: CASSEASGAYEQYF. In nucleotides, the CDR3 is TGTGCCAGCAGTGAGGCTAGCGGGGCCTACGAGCAGTACTTC.

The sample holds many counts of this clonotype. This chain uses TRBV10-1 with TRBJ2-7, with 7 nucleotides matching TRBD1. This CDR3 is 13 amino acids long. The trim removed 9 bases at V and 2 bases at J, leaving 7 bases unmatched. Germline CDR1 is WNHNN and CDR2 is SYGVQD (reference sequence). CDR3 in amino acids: CARPPGQAYEQYF. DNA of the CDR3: TGCGCCAGACCCCCTGGACAGGCCTACGAGCAGTACTTC.

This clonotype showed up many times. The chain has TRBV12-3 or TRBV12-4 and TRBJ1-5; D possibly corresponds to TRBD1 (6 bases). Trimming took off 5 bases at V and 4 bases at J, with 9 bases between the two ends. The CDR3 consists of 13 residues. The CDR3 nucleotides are TGTGCCAGCAGTGCACAGGGTAATCAGCCCCAGCATTTT. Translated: CASSAQGNQPQHF.

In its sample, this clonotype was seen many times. In nucleotides, the CDR3 is TGTGCCAGCAGTTACTTAGACGGGGTTGAGAACTATGGCTACACCTTC. Protein: CASSYLDGVENYGYTF. V is TRBV27 and J is TRBJ1-2; D remains unclear. Germline V gene lookup returns CDR1 MNHEY and CDR2 SMNVEV (reference sequence). Trimming pared 4 bases from V and 2 bases from J, leaving 17 bases between. The CDR3 has 16 residues.

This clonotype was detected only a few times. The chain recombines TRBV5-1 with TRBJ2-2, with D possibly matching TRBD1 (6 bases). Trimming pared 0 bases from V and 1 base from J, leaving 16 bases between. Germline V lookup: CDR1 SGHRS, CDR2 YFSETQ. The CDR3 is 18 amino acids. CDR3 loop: CASSLVPQGLGNTGELFF. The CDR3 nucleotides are TGCGCCAGCAGCTTGGTTCCCCAGGGGCTTGGGAACACCGGGGAGCTGTTTTTT.

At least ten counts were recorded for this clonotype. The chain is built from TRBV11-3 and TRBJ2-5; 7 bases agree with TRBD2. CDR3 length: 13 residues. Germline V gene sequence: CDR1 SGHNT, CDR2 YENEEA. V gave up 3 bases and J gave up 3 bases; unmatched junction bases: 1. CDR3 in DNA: TGTGCCAGCAGCTTTGGACTAGAAGAGACCCAGTACTTC. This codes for CASSFGLEETQYF.

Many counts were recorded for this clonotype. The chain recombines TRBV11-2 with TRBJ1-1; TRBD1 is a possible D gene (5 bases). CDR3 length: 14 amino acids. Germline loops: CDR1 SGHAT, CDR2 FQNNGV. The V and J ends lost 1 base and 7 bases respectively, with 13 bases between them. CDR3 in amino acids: CASSLGRMQGEAFF. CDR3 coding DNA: TGTGCCAGCAGCTTAGGCAGGATGCAGGGTGAAGCTTTCTTT.

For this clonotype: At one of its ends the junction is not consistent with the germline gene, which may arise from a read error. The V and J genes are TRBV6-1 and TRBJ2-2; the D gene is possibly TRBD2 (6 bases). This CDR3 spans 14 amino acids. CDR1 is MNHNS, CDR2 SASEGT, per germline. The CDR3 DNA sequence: TGTGCCGGCAGTCAGGGACTTCTCACCGGGGAGCTGTTTTTT. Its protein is CAGSQGLLTGELFF.

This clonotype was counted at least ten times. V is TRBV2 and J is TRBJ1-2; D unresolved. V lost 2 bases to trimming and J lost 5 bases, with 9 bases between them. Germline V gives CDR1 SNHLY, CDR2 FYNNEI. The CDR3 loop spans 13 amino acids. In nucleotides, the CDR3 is TGTGCCAGCAGTGAATTAGGAGGGTATGGCTACACCTTC. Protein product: CASSELGGYGYTF.

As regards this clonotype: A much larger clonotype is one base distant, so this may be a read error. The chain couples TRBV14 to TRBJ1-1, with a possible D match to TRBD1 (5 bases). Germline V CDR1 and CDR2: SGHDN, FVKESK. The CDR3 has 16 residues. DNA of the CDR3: TGTGCCAGCAACCAAGGGGCAGGAGACCCGAACACTGAAGCTTTCTTT. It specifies CASNQGAGDPNTEAFF.

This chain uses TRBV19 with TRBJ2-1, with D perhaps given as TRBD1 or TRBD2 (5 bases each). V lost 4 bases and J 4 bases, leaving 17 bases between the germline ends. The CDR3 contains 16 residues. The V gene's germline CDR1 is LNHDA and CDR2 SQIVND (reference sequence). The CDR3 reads CASSTGTTPEYNEQFF. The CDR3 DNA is TGTGCCAGTAGTACCGGGACCACCCCAGAGTACAATGAGCAGTTCTTC.

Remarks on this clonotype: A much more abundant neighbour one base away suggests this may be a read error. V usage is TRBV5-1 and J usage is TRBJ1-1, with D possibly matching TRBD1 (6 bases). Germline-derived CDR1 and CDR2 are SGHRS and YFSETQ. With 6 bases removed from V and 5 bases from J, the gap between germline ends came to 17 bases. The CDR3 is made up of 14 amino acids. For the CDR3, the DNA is TGCGCCAGCAACCCCGGGGGGGCACGAACTGAAGCTTTCTTT. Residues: CASNPGGARTEAFF.

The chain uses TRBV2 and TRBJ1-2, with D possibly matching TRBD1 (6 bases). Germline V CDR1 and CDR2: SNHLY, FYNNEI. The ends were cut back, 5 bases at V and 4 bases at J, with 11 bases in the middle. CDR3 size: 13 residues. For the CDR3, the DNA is TGTGCCAGCAGTTTGTTCAGGGGCTATGGCTACACCTTC. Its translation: CASSLFRGYGYTF. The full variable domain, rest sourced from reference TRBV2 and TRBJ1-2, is EPEVTQTPSHQVTQMGQEVILRCVPISNHLYFYWYRQILGQKVEFLVSFYNNEISEKSEIFDDQFSVERPDGSNFTLKIRSTKLEDSAMYFCASSLFRGYGYTFGSGTRLTVV.

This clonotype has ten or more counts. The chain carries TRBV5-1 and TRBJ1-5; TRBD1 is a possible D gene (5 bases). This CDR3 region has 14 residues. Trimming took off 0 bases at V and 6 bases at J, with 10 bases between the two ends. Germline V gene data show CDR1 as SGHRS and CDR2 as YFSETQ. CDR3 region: CASSLEGRGQPQHF. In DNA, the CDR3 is TGCGCCAGCAGCTTGGAGGGGCGCGGTCAGCCCCAGCATTTT.

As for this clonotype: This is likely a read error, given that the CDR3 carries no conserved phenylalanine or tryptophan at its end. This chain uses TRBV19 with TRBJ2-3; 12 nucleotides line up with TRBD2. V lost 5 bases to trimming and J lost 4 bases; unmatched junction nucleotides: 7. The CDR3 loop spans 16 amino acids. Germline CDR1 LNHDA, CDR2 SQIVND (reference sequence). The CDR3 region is CASSSRLAGEADTQYL. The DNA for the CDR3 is TGTGCCAGTAGTTCCCGACTAGCGGGGGAGGCAGATACGCAGTATCTT.

The CDR3 DNA reads as TGTGCCAGCAGCACCTTCGACAGGGAACACCAGCCCCAGCATTTT. Protein: CASSTFDREHQPQHF. The gene calls are TRBV5-8 and TRBJ1-5, with 7 bases that match TRBD1. Germline values: CDR1 SGHTS, CDR2 YDEGEE. The CDR3 length is 15 residues. The V and J ends lost 4 bases and 7 bases, in that order; junction bases with no gene match: 11.

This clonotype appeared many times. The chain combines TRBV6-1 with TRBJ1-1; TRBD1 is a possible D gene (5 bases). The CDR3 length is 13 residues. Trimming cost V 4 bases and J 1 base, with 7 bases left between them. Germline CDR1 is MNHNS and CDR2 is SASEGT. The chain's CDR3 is CASSGQQNTEAFF. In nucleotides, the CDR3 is TGTGCCAGCAGTGGACAGCAGAACACTGAAGCTTTCTTT.

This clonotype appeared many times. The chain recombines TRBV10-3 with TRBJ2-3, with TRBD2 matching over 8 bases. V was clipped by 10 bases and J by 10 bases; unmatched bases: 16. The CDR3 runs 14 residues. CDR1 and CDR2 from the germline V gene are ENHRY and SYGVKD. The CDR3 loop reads CATRRGGPTDAQYF. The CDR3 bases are TGTGCCACGAGACGGGGGGGCCCGACCGATGCGCAGTATTTT.

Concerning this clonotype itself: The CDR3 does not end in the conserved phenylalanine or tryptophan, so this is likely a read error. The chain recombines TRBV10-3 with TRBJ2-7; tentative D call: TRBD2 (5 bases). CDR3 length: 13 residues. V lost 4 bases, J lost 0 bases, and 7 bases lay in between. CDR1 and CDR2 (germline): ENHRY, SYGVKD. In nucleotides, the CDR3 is TGTGCCATCAGTGTCGGACTCTCCTACGAGCAGTACCTC. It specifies CAISVGLSYEQYL.

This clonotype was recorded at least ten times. The CDR3 bases are TGTGCCAGCAGCCCCTGGGTAGGTCAAGCCTACGAGCAGTACTTC. This codes for CASSPWVGQAYEQYF. The V call is TRBV28, the J call TRBJ2-7; D is uncertain. Between the trimmed V and J ends, which lost 6 bases and 2 bases, there was a span of 17 bases. There are 15 residues in the CDR3. Germline V CDR1 and CDR2: MDHEN, SYDVKM.

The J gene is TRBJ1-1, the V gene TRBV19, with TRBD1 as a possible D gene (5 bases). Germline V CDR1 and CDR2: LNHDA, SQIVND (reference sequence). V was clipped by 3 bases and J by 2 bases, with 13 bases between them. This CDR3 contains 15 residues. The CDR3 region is CASSIMGQGNTEAFF. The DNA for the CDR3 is TGTGCCAGTAGTATCATGGGGCAGGGAAACACTGAAGCTTTCTTT.

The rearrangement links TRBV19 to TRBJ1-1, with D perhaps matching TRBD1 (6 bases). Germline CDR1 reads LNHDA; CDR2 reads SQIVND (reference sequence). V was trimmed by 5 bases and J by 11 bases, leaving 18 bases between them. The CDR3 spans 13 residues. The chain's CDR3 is CASSASGGGTAFF. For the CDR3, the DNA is TGTGCCAGTAGTGCCTCGGGGGGGGGCACGGCTTTCTTT.